A single sample gave rise to the 32 T cell receptor beta chains below, sequenced in a study of control samples from healthy donors and cancer patients. This table comes from immunoSEQ multiplex PCR, and its TCRdb copy is limited to in-frame clones, with some not included. The table shows 160,000 or so clones, with approximately 94% occurring only once. The sequenced material came from blood. All receptors derive from a woman aged 40 to 50 in good health.

The chain uses TRBV6-6 and TRBJ1-1, with 10 bases that match TRBD1. J was trimmed by 5 bases and V by 0 bases; bases with no gene match: 3. Germline CDR1 and CDR2: MNHNY and SVGAGI (reference sequence). The CDR3 is 15 residues long. The CDR3, as DNA: TGTGCCAGCAGTTACTCGACAGGGGGCTTGACTGAAGCTTTCTTT. This sequence encodes CASSYSTGGLTEAFF.

The chain links TRBV7-3 to TRBJ2-1; D might be TRBD2 (5 bases). Germline assignment: CDR1 SGHTA and CDR2 FQGTGA. V was pared by 2 bases and J by 10 bases, with 18 bases between. The CDR3 loop spans 15 amino acids. This CDR3 is CASSLDPVRRAEQFF. DNA of the CDR3: TGTGCCAGCAGCTTAGATCCCGTTAGGCGGGCAGAGCAGTTCTTC.

The V and J genes are TRBV18 and TRBJ1-4; no reliable D call. V gave up 5 bases and J gave up 4 bases, with 14 bases separating them. The V gene's germline CDR1 is KGHSH and CDR2 LQKENI. The CDR3 has 15 residues. The CDR3 reads CASSSASYDNEKLFF. For the CDR3, the DNA is TGTGCCAGCTCATCCGCGAGCTATGATAATGAAAAACTGTTTTTT.

This clone appeared once. V gene TRBV7-8 combines with J gene TRBJ1-1; D perhaps matches TRBD1 (6 bases). V shed 5 bases and J shed 5 bases, with 15 bases lying between them. The germline gives CDR1 SGHVS, CDR2 FQNEAQ. The CDR3 runs to 14 residues. The CDR3 region has the DNA TGTGCCAGCAGCCTTGTGGAAGGGGGGACTGAAGCTTTCTTT. Protein: CASSLVEGGTEAFF.

The V call is TRBV6-5, the J call TRBJ1-5; 7 nucleotides agree with TRBD1. In germline, CDR1 is MNHEY, CDR2 SVGAGI. With V trimmed by 6 bases and J by 4 bases, 6 bases remained unmatched. The CDR3 is made up of 14 amino acids. The CDR3 loop reads CASSRGTENQPQHF. DNA for the CDR3: TGTGCCAGCAGCCGAGGGACAGAAAATCAGCCCCAGCATTTT.

The chain is built from TRBV9 and TRBJ2-3; 15 positions match TRBD2. Germline V gene sequence: CDR1 SGDLS, CDR2 YYNGEE. The CDR3 length is 17 residues. V dropped 0 bases and J dropped 7; count of bases not matched to a gene: 6. In DNA, the CDR3 is TGTGCCAGCAGCGTAGTCGGGACTAGCGGGGGGAGAAATACGCAGTATTTT. Residues: CASSVVGTSGGRNTQYF.

CDR3 coding DNA: TGTGCCTGGTCCGGGAACAGGGGCGGAAACATTCAGTACTTC. This sequence encodes CAWSGNRGGNIQYF. This chain joins TRBV30 and TRBJ2-4, with 7 bases aligning to TRBD1. The V and J ends lost 5 bases and 6 bases, in that order; junction bases with no gene match: 10. Germline CDR1 and CDR2: GTSNPN and SVGIG (reference sequence). The CDR3 is 14 amino acids.

The gene calls are TRBV11-1 and TRBJ1-2; TRBD1 aligns across 7 bases. The CDR3 covers 13 residues. Germline V gene data show CDR1 as SGHAT and CDR2 as FQDESV (reference sequence). The trim removed 4 bases at V and 4 bases at J, leaving 3 bases unmatched. The CDR3 region has the DNA TGTGCCAGCAGCTCCCGGGACAGCTATGGCTACACCTTC. Amino acid sequence: CASSSRDSYGYTF.

In its sample, this clone was seen once. The chain couples TRBV6-1 to TRBJ1-1; D is ambiguous. The CDR3 runs 18 residues. Germline CDR1 reads MNHNS; CDR2 reads SASEGT. V was pared by 2 bases and J by 0 bases, with 19 bases between. CDR3 amino acids: CASSERLAEWVLNTEAFF. CDR3 in DNA: TGTGCCAGCAGTGAACGGTTAGCCGAGTGGGTGCTGAACACTGAAGCTTTCTTT.

V gene TRBV7-2 combines with J gene TRBJ2-1; D may be TRBD2 (5 bases). Trimming took 3 bases from V and 3 from J, leaving 9 bases between them. The CDR3 is 14 amino acids. CDR1 is SGHTA and CDR2 is FQGNSA in the germline V gene. The CDR3 nucleotides are TGTGCCAGCAGCTTTCACACTAGCTACAATGAGCAGTTCTTC. Its protein product is CASSFHTSYNEQFF.

The CDR3 is CASSKNEAFF. The DNA of the CDR3 is TGTGCCAGCAGCAAAAACGAAGCTTTCTTT. The chain links TRBV21-1 to TRBJ1-1. TRBV21-1 is given as a pseudogene. The CDR3 is made up of 10 amino acids.

The chain has TRBV6-6 and TRBJ2-7; D ambiguous. The CDR3 has 12 residues. Germline assignment: CDR1 MNHNY and CDR2 SVGAGI (reference sequence). Deletions cut 2 bases from V and 3 bases from J, with 5 bases between. The CDR3 bases are TGTGCCAGCAGTTACAACAGCTACGAGCAGTACTTC. It translates to CASSYNSYEQYF.

This clone was found a few times. The chain links TRBV12-3 or TRBV12-4 to TRBJ2-2; D remains ambiguous. Trimming took 5 bases from V and 1 from J, leaving 5 bases between them. The CDR3 loop spans 13 amino acids. The CDR3 nucleotides are TGTGCCAGCAGTCCAGGGAACACCGGGGAGCTGTTTTTT. Protein sequence: CASSPGNTGELFF.

The rearrangement joins TRBV5-5 to TRBJ1-2; 8 nucleotides line up with TRBD1. Germline assignment: CDR1 SGHKS and CDR2 YYEKEE (reference sequence). After removal of 3 bases from V and 5 bases from J, the junction contained 3 bases not matched to a gene. The CDR3 length is 13 residues. The CDR3 spells CASSSQGAYGYTF. For the CDR3, the DNA is TGTGCCAGCAGCTCTCAGGGGGCGTATGGCTACACCTTC.

V gene TRBV5-6 combines with J gene TRBJ2-7; 10 bases map to TRBD2. This CDR3 spans 15 amino acids. Germline CDR1 SGHDT, CDR2 YYEEEE. V lost 1 base, J lost 7 bases, and 8 bases stayed unmatched. CDR3 DNA: TGTGCCAGCAGCTTGAGGCTAGCGGGAGTTGGGGAGCAGTACTTC. This encodes CASSLRLAGVGEQYF. Looking up the rest from reference TRBV5-6 and TRBJ2-7 gives the full variable domain: DAGVTQSPTHLIKTRGQQVTLRCSPKSGHDTVSWYQQALGQGPQFIFQYYEEEERQRGNFPDRFSGHQFPNYSSELNVNALLLGDSALYLCASSLRLAGVGEQYFGPGTRLTVT.

This sequence joins TRBV30 and TRBJ2-7, with 10 positions matching TRBD2. The germline gives CDR1 GTSNPN, CDR2 SVGIG (reference sequence). The length of the CDR3 is 13 residues. Trimming took 4 bases from V and 2 from J; bases not matched to a gene: 2. In nucleotides, the CDR3 is TGTGCCTGGACGAGCGGGAGGGCCTACGAGCAGTACTTC. Translation gives CAWTSGRAYEQYF.

V and J are TRBV18 and TRBJ1-1, with 7 nucleotides matching TRBD1. Germline CDR1 reads KGHSH; CDR2 reads LQKENI. The ends lost 8 bases at V and 1 base at J; junction bases unmatched: 7. The CDR3 covers 14 residues. CDR3 bases: TGTGCCAGCCGACCGGGACAGCCGAACACTGAAGCTTTCTTT. The encoded protein is CASRPGQPNTEAFF.

The rearrangement joins TRBV5-3 to TRBJ2-1; TRBD2 aligns across 9 bases. TRBV5-3 is classed as an ORF, of uncertain function. Trimming removed 5 bases from V and 8 bases from J; junction bases left unmatched: 11. CDR3 length: 15 amino acids. The CDR3 loop reads CARRSGTSSFYEQFF. CDR3 coding DNA: TGTGCCAGAAGGTCCGGGACTAGCTCTTTCTATGAGCAGTTCTTC.

The gene calls are TRBV5-5 and TRBJ1-5; D is unclear. The CDR3 is 13 residues long. Per germline, CDR1 SGHKS and CDR2 YYEKEE (reference sequence). V dropped 4 bases and J dropped 2 bases, with 7 bases sitting between them. CDR3 DNA: TGTGCCAGCAGCCGGGATGGCAATCAGCCCCAGCATTTT. Protein: CASSRDGNQPQHF.

The V and J genes are TRBV19 and TRBJ1-5, with D uncertain. The CDR3 runs 14 residues. The ends were cut back, 3 bases at V and 0 bases at J, with 6 bases in the middle. Germline V gene sequence: CDR1 LNHDA, CDR2 SQIVND (reference sequence). The DNA for the CDR3 is TGTGCCAGTAGTATTGGATTTAGCAATCAGCCCCAGCATTTT. This gives the protein CASSIGFSNQPQHF. The full variable domain, rest sourced from reference TRBV19 and TRBJ1-5, is DGGITQSPKYLFRKEGQNVTLSCEQNLNHDAMYWYRQDPGQGLRLIYYSQIVNDFQKGDIAEGYSVSREKKESFPLTVTSAQKNPTAFYLCASSIGFSNQPQHFGDGTRLSIL.

DNA for the CDR3: TGTGCCAGCAGTTACGGGGACGAGCAGTACTTC. Translated: CASSYGDEQYF. The V call is TRBV6-6, the J call TRBJ2-7; D remains ambiguous. Germline loops: CDR1 MNHNY, CDR2 SVGAGI (reference sequence). Trimming took 2 bases from V and 5 from J, leaving 4 bases between them. The CDR3 spans 11 residues.

The genes are TRBV7-6 and TRBJ1-3, with TRBD1 as a possible D gene (5 bases). Trimming took 5 bases from V and 0 from J, leaving 14 bases between them. The CDR3 sequence is 16 residues long. The germline gives CDR1 SGHVS, CDR2 FNYEAQ. This CDR3 reads CASSDRDHSSGNTIYF. CDR3 in DNA: TGTGCCAGCAGCGACCGGGACCACAGCTCTGGAAACACCATATATTTT. The full variable domain, its missing parts supplied by reference TRBV7-6 and TRBJ1-3, is GAGVSQSPRYKVTKRGQDVALRCDPISGHVSLYWYRQALGQGPEFLTYFNYEAQQDKSGLPNDRFSAERPEGSISTLTIQRTEQRDSAMYRCASSDRDHSSGNTIYFGEGSWLTVV.

CDR3 protein: CASSWDRGLQPQHF. The CDR3 DNA reads TGTGCCAGCAGCTGGGACAGGGGCCTACAGCCCCAGCATTTT. V is TRBV5-8 and J is TRBJ1-5, with 10 bases lining up with TRBD1. Germline lookup yields CDR1 SGHTS and CDR2 YDEGEE. Losses at the gene ends were 3 bases for V and 7 bases for J; bases not matched to a gene: 4. This CDR3 comprises 14 residues.

V and J are TRBV29-1 and TRBJ2-1, with D uncertain. Germline lookup yields CDR1 SQVTM and CDR2 ANQGSEA. This CDR3 comprises 12 residues. V dropped 4 bases and J dropped 8 bases, with 12 bases sitting between them. DNA for the CDR3: TGCAGCGTTGTACCCGTTAGGGATGAGCAGTTCTTC. It codes for CSVVPVRDEQFF.

This chain uses TRBV19 with TRBJ1-5; the D gene is possibly TRBD1 (5 bases). V was clipped by 5 bases and J by 1 base, with 15 bases between them. Germline V lookup: CDR1 LNHDA, CDR2 SQIVND (reference sequence). The CDR3 totals 16 residues. The CDR3 sequence is CASSLQGVGSNQPQHF. The CDR3 DNA sequence: TGTGCCAGTAGTCTCCAGGGCGTCGGGAGCAATCAGCCCCAGCATTTT.

The chain is built from TRBV7-2 and TRBJ2-2, with unresolved D. Germline values: CDR1 SGHTA, CDR2 FQGNSA. Trimming took 6 bases from V and 6 from J, leaving 11 bases between them. The CDR3 contains 13 residues. CDR3 region: CASSISLSGELFF. The DNA for the CDR3 is TGTGCCAGCAGTATTAGTCTCTCCGGGGAGCTGTTTTTT.

The chain recombines TRBV13 with TRBJ2-5; D unresolved. V lost 1 base to trimming and J lost 4 bases, with 7 bases between them. This CDR3 region has 13 residues. Germline loops: CDR1 PRHDT, CDR2 FYEKMQ (reference sequence). This CDR3 is CASSLAGAETQYF. In DNA form, the CDR3 reads TGTGCCAGCAGCTTAGCGGGCGCAGAGACCCAGTACTTC.

The chain is built from TRBV5-1 and TRBJ1-2; D remains ambiguous. The CDR3 length is 18 residues. The ends were cut back, 0 bases at V and 6 bases at J, with 24 bases in the middle. Germline loops: CDR1 SGHRS, CDR2 YFSETQ. The CDR3 nucleotides read TGCGCCAGCAGCTTGGAACCCCTCGGCGAGAGGTATTTCCATGGCTACACCTTC. Residues: CASSLEPLGERYFHGYTF.

This chain connects TRBV7-8 to TRBJ2-5, with TRBD2 as a possible D gene (6 bases). Per germline, CDR1 SGHVS and CDR2 FQNEAQ. V was pared by 6 bases and J by 2 bases, with 10 bases between. CDR3 size: 13 residues. CDR3 sequence: CASRAGSQETQYF. The CDR3 region has the DNA TGTGCCAGCAGGGCCGGGAGTCAAGAGACCCAGTACTTC.

The chain has TRBV4-2 and TRBJ1-2, with D perhaps matching TRBD1 (5 bases). Trimming left V 0 bases short and J 6 bases short, with 14 bases between. Germline CDR1 is LGHNA and CDR2 is YNFKEQ. The CDR3 extends over 15 amino acids. The CDR3: CASSQDRGSRDGYTF. The CDR3 region has the DNA TGTGCCAGCAGCCAAGATAGGGGCAGTCGGGATGGCTACACCTTC.

The chain has TRBV4-3 and TRBJ2-3; weak D call: TRBD1 (6 bases). CDR3 size: 17 residues. Trimming took 3 bases from V and 4 from J, leaving 20 bases between them. Germline CDR1 LGHNA, CDR2 YSLEER. The DNA for the CDR3 is TGCGCCAGCAGCCAGGACAGTTCTGCAGGGTTGGCAGATACGCAGTATTTT. Amino acid sequence: CASSQDSSAGLADTQYF.

This CDR3 is CATSDPRDRGNEQFF. The CDR3 coding sequence is TGTGCCACCAGTGATCCCCGGGACAGGGGCAATGAGCAGTTCTTC. V and J are TRBV24-1 and TRBJ2-1; TRBD1 aligns across 10 bases. V was clipped by 3 bases and J by 6 bases; unmatched bases: 4. CDR1 is KGHDR, CDR2 SFDVKD, per germline. The CDR3 consists of 15 residues.